This T cell receptor (beta chain) was sequenced during a study of regulatory T cells in long-lasting Graves disease. Regarding the study as a whole: Persistent Graves' cases showed lower TCR diversity than newly diagnosed cases. Investigators studied peripheral blood only, not thyroid tissue. TRBV28 was favored in persistent disease, as were TRBJ1-2 and TRBJ2-5.

As for time point: persistent/refractory GD, antithyroid drugs over 5 years with positive TRAb. PBMC-extracted RNA yielded the TCR library. Per American Thyroid Association guidelines, Graves' disease was diagnosed. This CDR3 has 14 residues. V was clipped by 0 bases and J by 7 bases, with 12 bases between them. Germline values: CDR1 SGHVS, CDR2 FQNEAQ. Combining iRepertoire HTBI primers with Arm-PCR of CDR3 regions, the authors built TCR beta libraries. TCRdb re-analysed the multiplex PCR reads in MiXCR, keeping a single row per CDR3 protein. The sample contains about 450,000 distinct CDR3 sequences, around a quarter of which appear only once. Details on this clonotype: Its matching antigen is unknown.

The genes are TRBV7-8 and TRBJ1-1; no clear D gene. The material was peripheral blood mononuclear cells (PBMCs), obtained when the disease was refractory, from a patient treated with antithyroid drugs. This TCR derives from a female donor with Graves disease. The CDR3 here is CASSLAGSSFEAFF. The CDR3 DNA sequence: TGTGCCAGCAGCTTAGCGGGCAGCAGCTTTGAAGCTTTCTTT.